These T cell receptor beta chains were read from a single sample in a study of T cell responses to AZD1222 COVID-19 vaccine. Sequencing used immunoSEQ multiplex PCR; TCRdb keeps in-frame clones, though not all of them. The sample consists of 150,000 to 190,000 clones, around 85% of them appearing once. Source: peripheral blood, taken after recovery from COVID-19. The receptors stem from an adult who had recovered from COVID-19. Each CDR3 is given with its conserved first and last residue. Fields, in order: D gene, J gene, clone size, V gene, CDR3 DNA, CDR3 protein. The D gene is left open where the match is weak. Some rows mark clone size as missing; the rest say once, few, many or name a class of expanded clone.

>TRBD1|TRBJ1-2|-|TRBV7-2
TGTGCCAGCAGCTTACCGGGACAGGGCTTCAGAGGCTACACCTTC
CASSLPGQGFRGYTF
>TRBD1|TRBJ2-5|once|TRBV5-1
TGCGCCAGCAGCTTGGCCGGGACAGGGTCGGAGACCCAGTACTTC
CASSLAGTGSETQYF
>-|TRBJ1-3|-|TRBV3-1/TRBV3-2
TGTGCCAGCAGCCAAGTAAGAGGGGCCTACTCTGGAAACACCATATATTTT
CASSQVRGAYSGNTIYF
>TRBD2|TRBJ2-1|once|TRBV2
TGTGCCAGCAGCGAGTTAAGGACTAGAGACTACAATGAGCAGTTCTTC
CASSELRTRDYNEQFF
>-|TRBJ1-2|once|TRBV11-1
TGTGCCAGCAGCTTAGCGGTGACAGGAGTTGGCTACACCTTC
CASSLAVTGVGYTF
>-|TRBJ2-7|-|TRBV15
TGTGCCACCAGCAGAGATTTGGCTGGCGAGCAGTACTTC
CATSRDLAGEQYF
>-|TRBJ1-2|-|TRBV27
TGTGCCAGCAGTTCTGGACGCCTTGCTGGCTACACCTTC
CASSSGRLAGYTF
>TRBD1|TRBJ1-1|few|TRBV27
TGTGCCAGCACCAAGGACAGGGGGTTAACTGAAGCTTTCTTT
CASTKDRGLTEAFF
>-|TRBJ1-1|-|TRBV29-1
TGCAGCGTTGATCAAGGTTTCGACACTGAAGCTTTCTTT
CSVDQGFDTEAFF
>TRBD2|TRBJ2-3|-|TRBV9
TGTGCCAGCAGCGTAGGGGTGCGAGCGGGGGGTAGAGATACGCAGTATTTT
CASSVGVRAGGRDTQYF
>-|TRBJ2-7|once|TRBV5-4
TGTGCCAGCAGCCCAGAACTAGGGGCGGTTGGCGAGCAGTACTTC
CASSPELGAVGEQYF
>-|TRBJ2-5|-|TRBV7-3
TGTGCCAGCAGCGCGTCCCTAAGAGAGACCCAGTACTTC
CASSASLRETQYF
>-|TRBJ1-4|-|TRBV7-9
TGTGCCAGCAGCCCGACGAGGGTAGGGCGAGATGAAAAACTGTTTTTT
CASSPTRVGRDEKLFF
>-|TRBJ1-5|many|TRBV2
TGTGCCGCAGGAGGGTTCAATCAGCCCCAGCATTTT
CAAGGFNQPQHF
>-|TRBJ1-5|-|TRBV6-5
TGTGCCAGCAGTCCACGGACAGCGGGCAATCAGCCCCAGCATTTT
CASSPRTAGNQPQHF
>-|TRBJ1-5|-|TRBV27
TGTGCCAGCAGTCTCCAGGGGAGTAATCAGCCCCAGCATTTT
CASSLQGSNQPQHF
>TRBD1|TRBJ1-1|-|TRBV3-1/TRBV3-2
TGTGCCAGCAGCCGAGACAGGGAAACTGAAGCTTTCTTT
CASSRDRETEAFF
>-|TRBJ2-3|-|TRBV7-2
TGTGCCAGCAGCCCGCCCAGGGGCAAGGGGGGCAGCGATACGCAGTATTTT
CASSPPRGKGGSDTQYF
>-|TRBJ2-7|-|TRBV2
TGTGCCAGCAGTGACCTACAGGGAGACGAGCAGTACTTC
CASSDLQGDEQYF
>TRBD2|TRBJ2-5|once|TRBV28
TGTGCCAGCAGTCTAGGGCTAGCGGGGGGGTTGTACCAAGAGACCCAGTACTTC
CASSLGLAGGLYQETQYF